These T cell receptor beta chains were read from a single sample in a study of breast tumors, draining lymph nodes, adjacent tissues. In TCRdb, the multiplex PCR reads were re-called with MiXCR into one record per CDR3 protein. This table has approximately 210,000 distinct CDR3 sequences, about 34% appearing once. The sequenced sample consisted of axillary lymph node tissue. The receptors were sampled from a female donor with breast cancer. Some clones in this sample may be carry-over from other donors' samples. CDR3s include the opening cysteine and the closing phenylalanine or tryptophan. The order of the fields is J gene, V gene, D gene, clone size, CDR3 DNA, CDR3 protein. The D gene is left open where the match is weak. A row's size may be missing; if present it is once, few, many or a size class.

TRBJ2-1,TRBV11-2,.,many,TGTGCCAGCAGCTTAGAGAGCGCGTCCTACAATGAGCAGTTCTTC,CASSLESASYNEQFF
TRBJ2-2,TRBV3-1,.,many,TGTGCCAGCAGCCGAGACCACCAATCGCCACCTGGGGAGCTGTTTTTT,CASSRDHQSPPGELFF
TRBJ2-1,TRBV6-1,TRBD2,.,TGTGCCAGCGATTTAACTAGCGGGAGCTCCTACAATGAGCAGTTCTTC,CASDLTSGSSYNEQFF
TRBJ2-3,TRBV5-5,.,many,TGTGCCAGCAGTTCCGGGATGCGGGGAGATACGCAGTATTTT,CASSSGMRGDTQYF
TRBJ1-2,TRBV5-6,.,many,TGTGCCAGCAGCCTCGGCTTGGACAATCGCGGCTACACCTTC,CASSLGLDNRGYTF
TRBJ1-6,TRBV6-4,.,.,TGTGCCAGCATTCTGACAGGAGGATCACCCCTCCACTTT,CASILTGGSPLHF
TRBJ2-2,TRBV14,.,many,TGTGCCAGCAGCCAAGCTGGGAGGACCGGGGAGCTGTTTTTT,CASSQAGRTGELFF
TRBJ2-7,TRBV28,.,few,TGTGCCAGCAGTTCCGGGCCTTCCTACGAGCAGTACTTC,CASSSGPSYEQYF
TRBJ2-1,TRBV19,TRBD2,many,TGTGCCAGTAGGCTAGCGGGGGGGCCCTACAATGAGCAGTTCTTC,CASRLAGGPYNEQFF
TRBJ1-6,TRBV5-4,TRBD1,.,TGCGCCAGCAGCTTGGAGGGACAGGGTGGTAATTCACCCCTCCACTTT,CASSLEGQGGNSPLHF
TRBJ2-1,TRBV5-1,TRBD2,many,TGCGCCAGCAGGGCCGGGACTAACTCCTACAATGAGCAGTTCTTC,CASRAGTNSYNEQFF
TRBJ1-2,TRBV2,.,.,TGTGCCAGCAGTCAGGGTCTCTTCTATGGCTACACCTTC,CASSQGLFYGYTF
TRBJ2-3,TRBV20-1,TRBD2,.,TGCAGTGCTATGGGAACTAGCGGGGGGCGATGGGGCACAGATACGCAGTATTTT,CSAMGTSGGRWGTDTQYF
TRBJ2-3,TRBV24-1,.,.,TGTGCCACCGGAACACAGGGGGGCACCGGGGGGACGCAGTATTTT,CATGTQGGTGGTQYF
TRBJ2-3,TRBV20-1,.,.,TGCAGTGCTAGGTCCGGGAACGAGGGTACGCAGTATTTT,CSARSGNEGTQYF
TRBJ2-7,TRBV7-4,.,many,TGTGCCAGCAGCTTAAAGACCCTACAGGAACGGTACGAGCAGTACTTC,CASSLKTLQERYEQYF
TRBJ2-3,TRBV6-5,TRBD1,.,TGTGCCAGCAGTCACTCGCCGGGACAGGGGACCACAGATACGCAGTATTTT,CASSHSPGQGTTDTQYF
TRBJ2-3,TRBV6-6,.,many,TGTGCCAGCTCTCTTGGGACCCCGGGATTGAGGTCTGGCACAGATACGCAGTATTTT,CASSLGTPGLRSGTDTQYF
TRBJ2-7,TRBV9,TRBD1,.,TGTGCCAGCAGTCGAGGGACAGAGGACTTC,CASSRGTEDF
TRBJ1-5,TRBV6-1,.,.,TGTGCCAGCAGTCAAAGAGGTGGAGGGGTACAGCCCCAGCATTTT,CASSQRGGGVQPQHF
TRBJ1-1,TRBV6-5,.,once,TGTGCCAGCAGGAATGCATTCGCTGAAGCTTTCTTT,CASRNAFAEAFF
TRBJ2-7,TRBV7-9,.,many,TGTGCCGCCTCGGGGATCCCCCACTACGAGCAGTACTTC,CAASGIPHYEQYF
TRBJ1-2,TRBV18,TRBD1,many,TGTGCCAGCTCACCCCTGGACAGGACTTATGGCTACACCTTC,CASSPLDRTYGYTF
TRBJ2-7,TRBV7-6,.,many,TGTGCCAGCAGCTTGGGACGGGACTTATCCTACGAGCAGTACTTC,CASSLGRDLSYEQYF
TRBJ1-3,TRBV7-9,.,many,TGTGCCAGCAGCTTTTCAAGGGGTCCCTCTGGAAACACCATATATTTT,CASSFSRGPSGNTIYF
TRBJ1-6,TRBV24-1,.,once,TGTGCCACCAGTGCTAGTGGTACCGCCCGGAATTCACCCCTCCACTTT,CATSASGTARNSPLHF
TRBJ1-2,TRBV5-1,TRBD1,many,TGCGCCAGCAGCTACGGACAGGGGGCAGGTTATGGCTACACCTTC,CASSYGQGAGYGYTF
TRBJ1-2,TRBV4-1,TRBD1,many,TGCGCCAGCAGCCTTCCGGGACAGGGCTATGGCTACACCTTC,CASSLPGQGYGYTF
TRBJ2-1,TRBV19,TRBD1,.,TGTGCCAGTAGTAAGGCTGGACAGGGGGGCAATGAGCAGTTCTTC,CASSKAGQGGNEQFF
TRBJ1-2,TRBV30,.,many,TGTGCCTGGAGTGGTCAACGGTATGGCTACACCTTC,CAWSGQRYGYTF
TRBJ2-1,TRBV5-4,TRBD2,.,TGTGCCAGCAGCTTGGCCAAGACTAGCGGGAGGGTTGAGCAGTTCTTC,CASSLAKTSGRVEQFF
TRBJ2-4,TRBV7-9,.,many,TGTGCCAGCAGCTTCGGTGGGGAAAACATTCAGTACTTC,CASSFGGENIQYF
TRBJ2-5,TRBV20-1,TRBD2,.,TGCAGTGCTAGAGTAGGACTAGCGGGGGTCACTGGAGAGACCCAGTACTTC,CSARVGLAGVTGETQYF
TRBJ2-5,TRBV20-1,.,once,TGCAGTGCACTGGGACGTAGCGGAAACCCCCAAGAGACCCAGTACTTC,CSALGRSGNPQETQYF
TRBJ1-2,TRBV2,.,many,TGTGCCAGCAGTGAATCAGGTCTTGGCTACACCTTC,CASSESGLGYTF
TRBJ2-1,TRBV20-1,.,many,TGCAGTGCCACCCCCGTCCCGGGTAGCCTAAATGAGCAGTTCTTC,CSATPVPGSLNEQFF
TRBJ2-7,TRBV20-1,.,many,TGCAGTGCTCCCCAATTTGGGGGAGTGACGGGGGAGCAGTACTTC,CSAPQFGGVTGEQYF
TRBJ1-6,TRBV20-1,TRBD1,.,TGCAGTGCCCCCCCCCCGACAGGGAATTCACCCCTCCACTTT,CSAPPPTGNSPLHF
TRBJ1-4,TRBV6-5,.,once,TGTACCAGCAGAGGATTTAAGGGGGAAAAACTGTTTTTT,CTSRGFKGEKLFF
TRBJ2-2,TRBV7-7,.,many,TGTGCTAGCAGCCAAACCCGGGACAAGGGTAACACCGGGGAGCTGTTTTTT,CASSQTRDKGNTGELFF
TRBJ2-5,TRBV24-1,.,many,TGTGCCACCAGTGATCCCCGGGGAGTTCAAGAGACCCAGTACTTC,CATSDPRGVQETQYF
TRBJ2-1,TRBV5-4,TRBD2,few,TGTGCCAGCAGCTTGGCCGGGGGCGGGAGGGGGAATGAGCAGTTCTTC,CASSLAGGGRGNEQFF
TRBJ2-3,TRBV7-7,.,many,TGTGCTAGCAGCTACCACTTGGGAGATACGCAGTATTTT,CASSYHLGDTQYF
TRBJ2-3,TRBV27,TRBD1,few,TGTGCCAGCAGGCACGGACAGGACAATACGCAGTATTTT,CASRHGQDNTQYF
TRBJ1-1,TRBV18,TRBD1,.,TGTGCCAGCTCACCGACAGGGGTGGGAGCTTTCTTT,CASSPTGVGAFF
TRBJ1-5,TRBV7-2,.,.,TGTGCCAGCAGCCTTGGACACATACAAGAGACCCAGCATTTT,CASSLGHIQETQHF
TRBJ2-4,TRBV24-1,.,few,TGTGCCACCAGTGTAGGGCAGGAGCTTTTGGGGAAAAACATTCAGTACTTC,CATSVGQELLGKNIQYF
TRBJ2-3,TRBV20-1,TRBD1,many,TGCAGTGCTAGCCGGACAGGGGATTGGGATACGCAGTATTTT,CSASRTGDWDTQYF
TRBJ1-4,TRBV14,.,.,TGTGCCAGCAGCCAATCCCTAGGGTTAGCCGAAAAACTGTTTTTT,CASSQSLGLAEKLFF
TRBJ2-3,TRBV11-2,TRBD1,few,TGTGCCAGCACCCTCCAGGGGGCCACAGATACGCAGTATTTT,CASTLQGATDTQYF
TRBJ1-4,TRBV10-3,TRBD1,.,TGTGCCATCAGTGCACAGGACAGGGCAGGGACTGAAAAACTGTTTTTT,CAISAQDRAGTEKLFF
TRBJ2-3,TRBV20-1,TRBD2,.,TGCAGTGCGGGATTCCGGGGGGGGCGGACACATACGCAGTATTTT,CSAGFRGGRTHTQYF
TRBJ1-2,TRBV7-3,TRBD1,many,TGTGCCAGCAGCTTAAGGGCAGGGGGCGCGATCCCCAGCGGCTACACCTTC,CASSLRAGGAIPSGYTF
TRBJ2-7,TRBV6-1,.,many,TGTGCCACCCAGAGAGGACAGTACTACGAGCAGTACTTC,CATQRGQYYEQYF
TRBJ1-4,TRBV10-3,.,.,TGTGCCATCAGGGCGGGGGCTGGTGAAAAACTGTTTTTT,CAIRAGAGEKLFF
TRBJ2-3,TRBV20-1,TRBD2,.,TGCAGTGCTAGTGGCCTAGCGGGAGGAGATACGCAGTATTTT,CSASGLAGGDTQYF
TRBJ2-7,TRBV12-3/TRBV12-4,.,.,TGTGCCAGCAGTTTCCAGGGGGGTTCCTACGAGCAGTACTTC,CASSFQGGSYEQYF
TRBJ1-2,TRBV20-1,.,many,TGCAGTGCACCACCCCGGGGGATATCGGACTATGGCTACACCTTC,CSAPPRGISDYGYTF